The 6 T cell receptor beta chains listed next were all sequenced from one sample in a study of human T cells and chemical hapten exposure. TCRdb used MiXCR to reprocess the RACE reads, holding one entry per CDR3 protein. The data contain approximately 80,000 distinct CDR3 sequences, roughly a tenth of them singletons. Time point here: patch test 3, about 24 weeks after DPC sensitization. The treatment was: therapeutic diphenylcyclopropenone sensitization with weekly scalp DPC. This specimen consisted of whole blood, obtained in connection with sensitization to the hapten diphenylcyclopropenone (DPC). These receptors were obtained from a woman aged 45 to 65 with alopecia areata. Some clones in this sample may be carry-over from other donors' samples.

The table lists this clonotype with many counts. This sequence joins TRBV6-2 or TRBV6-3 and TRBJ1-1; D might be TRBD1 (6 bases). Trimming cost V 0 bases and J 4 bases, with 12 bases left between them. The germline gives CDR1 MNHEY, CDR2 SVGEGT. This CDR3 has 15 amino acids. The CDR3 is CASSYSGRGGTEAFF. DNA for the CDR3: TGTGCCAGCAGTTACTCCGGCAGGGGAGGCACTGAAGCTTTCTTT.

Ten or more counts support this clonotype. V is TRBV3-1 and J is TRBJ2-1; 13 bases align to TRBD2. Germline CDR1 and CDR2: LGHDT and YNNKEL (reference sequence). This CDR3 comprises 14 residues. Trimming at V came to 1 base and at J to 15 bases, leaving 6 bases not matched to a gene. As DNA, the CDR3 is TGTGCCAGCAGCCAAGGGGGACTAGCGGGAAGACTGTTCTTC. It translates to CASSQGGLAGRLFF.

This clonotype was counted ten times or more. The DNA of the CDR3 is TGCAGTGCTAGACCGGGACAAGGAAGAGAAAAACTGTTTTTT. This sequence encodes CSARPGQGREKLFF. The chain couples TRBV20-1 to TRBJ1-4; TRBD1 is a possible D gene (6 bases). Trimming took 2 bases from V and 8 from J, leaving 15 bases between them. The germline V gene has CDR1 DFQATT and CDR2 SNEGSKA (reference sequence). The CDR3 is 14 residues long.

The rearrangement uses TRBV7-8 and TRBJ1-1; 8 bases map to TRBD1. The germline gives CDR1 SGHVS, CDR2 FQNEAQ. This CDR3 has 15 amino acids. With V trimmed by 5 bases and J by 5 bases, 10 bases remained unmatched. DNA for the CDR3: TGTGCCAGCAGCCAGCAGGCAGGGGGCGGAACTGAAGCTTTCTTT. Its protein product is CASSQQAGGGTEAFF.

J is TRBJ2-1 and V is TRBV27; D is unresolved. Germline V gene data show CDR1 as MNHEY and CDR2 as SMNVEV (reference sequence). CDR3 length equals 15 residues. With 2 bases removed from V and 4 bases from J, the gap between germline ends came to 12 bases. The DNA of the CDR3 is TGTGCCAGCAGTTTAGACCTAATTCCTTACAATGAGCAGTTCTTC. Translation: CASSLDLIPYNEQFF.

This clonotype appeared a few times. The chain is built from TRBV18 and TRBJ2-7, with 10 nucleotides matching TRBD1. V lost 0 bases, J lost 0 bases, and 2 bases stayed unmatched. Per germline, CDR1 KGHSH and CDR2 LQKENI. This CDR3 comprises 16 residues. In DNA form, the CDR3 reads TGTGCCAGCTCACCACCGGGGGACAGGGGCTCCTACGAGCAGTACTTC. This translates into CASSPPGDRGSYEQYF.